This TCR beta chain was sequenced for a study of monozygotic twins with inflammatory bowel disease (dated by TCRdb to between 2019 and 2020). Looking at the study overall: In total, approximately 28 monozygotic twin pairs made up the full study: 19 Danish pairs, all IBD-discordant, plus nine German pairs, of which four were IBD-concordant and five were IBD-discordant. Disease-associated traits were sought mainly through comparisons between IBD patients and their genetically identical healthy co-twins within discordant pairs. Each individual had, on average, about 151 000 unique TCRalpha sequences and 181 000 unique TCRbeta sequences available for analysis.

Library construction relied on 5' RACE. Each TCR library was prepared from roughly 3,800 ng of total RNA. For each sample, cDNA synthesis was carried out in eight separate reactions using SMARTScribe reverse transcriptase. Unique molecular identifiers containing a 6-nucleotide sample barcode were introduced through template switching during cDNA synthesis. TCRalpha and TCRbeta cDNA was amplified in two nested PCRs of about 16 and 10 cycles, and bead purification was carried out after each PCR. Before amplification, cDNA was treated with uracil DNA-glycosylase and purified using the QIAquick PCR purification kit. In the second PCR, Illumina TruSeq-compatible adapters and sample-specific barcodes were added. TapeStation and Qubit were used to check library quality and concentration, and about 4.5 ng of each library was pooled. The pooled libraries were sequenced with 2 x 100 bp reads and custom sequencing primers on an Illumina HiSeq2500 single-index Rapid Run. On the study's bioinformatics: MiGEC version 1.2.6 was used for UMI-based consensus assembly to correct PCR and sequencing errors. V(D)J alignment, clonotype assembly and CDR3 extraction were performed with MiXCR version 2.1.1. Normalisation of gene usage, clonotype sharing and MAIT/NKT TCR abundance was achieved by analysing the top 1000, 10 000 and 20 000 clonotypes per sample. After downsampling to 27 000 UMIs, diversity was calculated as the inverse Simpson index using the vegan R package. Paired Mann-Whitney U tests were applied to discordant twin pairs, with Benjamini-Hochberg correction for multiple testing. TCRdb reprocessed the sequencing reads and holds a single record per CDR3 protein sequence, with no DNA. What appears here as the V and J calls and clone size reflects TCRdb's work, not the paper's. This sample's table contains roughly 300,000 distinct CDR3 sequences. The ten largest clones add up to more than 4.5% of the sample.

As concerns this clonotype: Which antigen it targets is not known.

Paper-wide results and their limitations: Compared with healthy twins, IBD patients shared fewer clonotypes with other individuals, and the difference was most pronounced in patients with signs of disease activity. A decrease in TCRbeta repertoire diversity, as measured by inverse Simpson index, was observed in IBD patients compared with their healthy co-twins. Different T cell subtypes could not be distinguished in the analysis. Concordant and discordant twins showed no difference in repertoire similarity, possibly because of limited statistical power. The results gave no support for a single strong signal or clonotype linked to IBD. Because patients received different immunosuppressive treatments, the repertoires may have picked up extra background noise and variability between individuals.

The germline V gene (reference sequence) yields DFQATT for CDR1 and SNEGSKA for CDR2. The CDR3 has 14 amino acids, counting the end cysteine and phenylalanine. The entry carries no DNA sequence. From each donor, an approximately 2.4 ml peripheral blood sample was collected into PAXgene tubes and kept at -80 degrees C. Without T cell sorting, total RNA was isolated from whole blood using the PAXgene blood miRNA kit on an automated QIAcube. Deep TCRalpha and TCRbeta repertoire profiling with unique molecular barcoding was performed on peripheral blood of monozygotic twin pairs concordant or discordant for inflammatory bowel disease. Smoking habits were recorded for all twin pairs, with individuals classified as current, former or never smokers.

Sequenced input: blood. This sequence originates from a human donor with ulcerative colitis or Crohn's disease, or a healthy co-twin of an affected twin (not recorded which). The V gene is TRBV20-1 and the J gene is TRBJ2-7; the D gene TCRdb calls, TRBD1, cannot be checked with no DNA. This receptor has the CDR3 CSARVGTGSYEQYF.